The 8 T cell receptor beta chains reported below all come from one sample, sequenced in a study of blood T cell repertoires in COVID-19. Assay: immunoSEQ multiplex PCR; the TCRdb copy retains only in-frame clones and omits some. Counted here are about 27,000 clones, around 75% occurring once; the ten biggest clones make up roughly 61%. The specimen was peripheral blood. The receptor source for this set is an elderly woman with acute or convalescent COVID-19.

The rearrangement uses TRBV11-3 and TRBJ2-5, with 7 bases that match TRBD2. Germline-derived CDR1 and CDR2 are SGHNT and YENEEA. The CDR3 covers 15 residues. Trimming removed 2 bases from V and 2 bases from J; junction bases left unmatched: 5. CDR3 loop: CASSLSGLIQETQYF. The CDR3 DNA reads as TGTGCCAGCAGCTTATCGGGACTAATACAAGAGACCCAGTACTTC.

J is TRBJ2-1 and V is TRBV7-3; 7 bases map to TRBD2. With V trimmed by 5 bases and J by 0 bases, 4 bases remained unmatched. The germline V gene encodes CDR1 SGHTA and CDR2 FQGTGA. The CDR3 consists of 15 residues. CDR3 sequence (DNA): TGTGCCAGCAGCCTCAGCGGGGCCTCCTACAATGAGCAGTTCTTC. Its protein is CASSLSGASYNEQFF.

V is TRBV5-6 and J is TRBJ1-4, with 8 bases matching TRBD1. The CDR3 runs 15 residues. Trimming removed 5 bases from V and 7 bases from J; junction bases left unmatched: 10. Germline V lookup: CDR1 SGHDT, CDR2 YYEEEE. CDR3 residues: CASSLLQGGSEKLFF. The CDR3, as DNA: TGTGCCAGCAGTCTCCTACAGGGGGGGAGTGAAAAACTGTTTTTT.

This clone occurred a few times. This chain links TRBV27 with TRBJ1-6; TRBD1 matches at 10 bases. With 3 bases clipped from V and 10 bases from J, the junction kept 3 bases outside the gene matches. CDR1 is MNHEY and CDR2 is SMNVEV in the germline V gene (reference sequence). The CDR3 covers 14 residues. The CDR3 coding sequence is TGTGCCAGCAGTTTCGGACAGGGGGGATCACCCCTCCACTTT. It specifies CASSFGQGGSPLHF.

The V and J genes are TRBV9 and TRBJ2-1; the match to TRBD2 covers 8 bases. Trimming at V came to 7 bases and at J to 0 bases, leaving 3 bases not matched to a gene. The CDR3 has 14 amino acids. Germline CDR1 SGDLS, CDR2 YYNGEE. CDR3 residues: CASSGGFSYNEQFF. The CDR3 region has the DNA TGTGCCAGCTCGGGAGGGTTCTCCTACAATGAGCAGTTCTTC.

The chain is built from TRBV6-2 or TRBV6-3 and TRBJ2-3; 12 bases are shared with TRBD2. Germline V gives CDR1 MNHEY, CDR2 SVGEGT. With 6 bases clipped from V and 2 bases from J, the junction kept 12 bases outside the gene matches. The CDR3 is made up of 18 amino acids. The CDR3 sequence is CASSPTSGRRENTDTQYF. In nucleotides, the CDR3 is TGTGCCAGCAGCCCGACTAGCGGGAGAAGAGAAAACACAGATACGCAGTATTTT.

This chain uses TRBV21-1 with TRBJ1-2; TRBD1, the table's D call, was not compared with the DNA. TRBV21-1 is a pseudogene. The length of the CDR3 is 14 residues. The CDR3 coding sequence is TGTGCCAGCAGCAAAGGGGGCAGGCGTTATGGCTACACCTTC. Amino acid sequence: CASSKGGRRYGYTF.

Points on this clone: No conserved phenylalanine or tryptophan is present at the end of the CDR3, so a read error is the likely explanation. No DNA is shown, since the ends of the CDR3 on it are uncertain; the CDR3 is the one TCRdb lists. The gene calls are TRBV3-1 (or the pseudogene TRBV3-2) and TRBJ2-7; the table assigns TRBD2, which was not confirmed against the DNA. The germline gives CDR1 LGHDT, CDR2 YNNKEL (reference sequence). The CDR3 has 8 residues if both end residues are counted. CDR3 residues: CASSRTSP.